This record looks at one T cell receptor (beta chain) sequence and its context. Its antigen is unknown. Sequencing used immunoSEQ multiplex PCR; TCRdb keeps in-frame clones, though not all of them. Here the sample spans about 5,600 clones, about three fifths being singletons. This record comes from a study of CD8 T cell repertoires and HIV-1 epitope variants. The study, taken as a whole, reports: Eight to ten TCR beta clonotypes were antigen-specific, more than 5 apparently recognizing autologous or escape variants.

The CDR3 spans 13 residues. The ends were cut back, 7 bases at V and 4 bases at J, with 13 bases in the middle. CDR1 and CDR2 (germline): WNHNN, SYGVQD (reference sequence). The V gene is TRBV10-1, the J gene TRBJ1-1; no clear D gene. This clonotype was sampled from a male donor with HIV. What was sequenced was cultured CD8+ T cells derived from PBMCs. CDR3 amino acids: CASNSKRATEAFF. CDR3 sequence (DNA): TGCGCCAGCAATTCTAAACGGGCCACTGAAGCTTTCTTT.